Listed below are T cell receptor beta chains from one sample, sequenced in a study of early T cells in non-severe SARS-CoV-2 infection. Each CDR3 protein gets one entry after TCRdb re-called the 5' RACE reads with MiXCR. Of tens of thousands of distinct CDR3 sequences in the sample, 9% to 15% were seen once. The sequencing input was whole blood. All receptors derive from an adult who was a healthcare worker with PCR-confirmed SARS-CoV-2 infection or an uninfected control (not recorded which). The CDR3 runs from the conserved cysteine through the conserved F or W. The D gene is left open where the match is weak. Clone size, where shown, is once, few, many, or a class for clones that have expanded.

CDR3aa: CASSQHRESLYGYTF
CDR3nt: TGCGCCAGCAGCCAACACAGGGAAAGCCTCTATGGCTACACCTTC
len: 15
abundance: -
v_gene: TRBV4-3
d_gene: -
j_gene: TRBJ1-2

CDR3aa: CASSLVGDVNTEAFF
CDR3nt: TGCGCCAGCAGCTTGGTTGGGGATGTGAACACTGAAGCTTTCTTT
len: 15
abundance: many
v_gene: TRBV5-1
d_gene: -
j_gene: TRBJ1-1

CDR3aa: CASEDGLSRTDTQYF
CDR3nt: TGCGCCAGCGAGGACGGGCTCTCCCGCACAGATACGCAGTATTTT
len: 15
abundance: many
v_gene: TRBV5-1
d_gene: -
j_gene: TRBJ2-3

CDR3aa: CATSRQIAGGKNEQFF
CDR3nt: TGTGCCACCAGCAGACAGATAGCGGGGGGCAAGAATGAGCAGTTCTTC
len: 16
abundance: many
v_gene: TRBV15
d_gene: TRBD2
j_gene: TRBJ2-1

CDR3aa: CASSSGRSGTYGYTF
CDR3nt: TGCGCCAGCAGCTCGGGTCGGTCAGGGACCTATGGCTACACCTTC
len: 15
abundance: -
v_gene: TRBV5-1
d_gene: -
j_gene: TRBJ1-2

CDR3aa: CASSYLPAVAPEAFF
CDR3nt: TGTGCCAGCAGCTATTTACCAGCAGTCGCCCCTGAAGCTTTCTTT
len: 15
abundance: few
v_gene: TRBV7-6
d_gene: -
j_gene: TRBJ1-1

CDR3aa: CANRDNYEQYF
CDR3nt: TGTGCCAACCGGGACAACTACGAGCAGTACTTC
len: 11
abundance: -
v_gene: TRBV2
d_gene: -
j_gene: TRBJ2-7

CDR3aa: CASRIDSNQPQHF
CDR3nt: TGTGCCAGCCGTATTGATAGCAATCAGCCCCAGCATTTT
len: 13
abundance: -
v_gene: TRBV7-2
d_gene: -
j_gene: TRBJ1-5

CDR3aa: CSVADDRERYGYTF
CDR3nt: TGCAGCGTAGCCGACGACAGGGAGCGCTATGGCTACACCTTC
len: 14
abundance: many
v_gene: TRBV29-1
d_gene: TRBD1
j_gene: TRBJ1-2

CDR3aa: CASSLVQDDTRGTNEKLFF
CDR3nt: TGCGCCAGCAGCTTGGTCCAGGACGATACAAGGGGAACTAATGAAAAACTGTTTTTT
len: 19
abundance: few
v_gene: TRBV5-1
d_gene: -
j_gene: TRBJ1-4